This T cell receptor (beta chain) is drawn from a study of technical replicates of blood from several donors. The germline V gene encodes CDR1 SGHAT and CDR2 FQNNGV. CDR3 length: 16 amino acids. Deletions cut 3 bases from V and 0 bases from J, with 13 bases between. Sequenced by immunoSEQ multiplex PCR; TCRdb stores in-frame clones only, minus some. The sample lists some 67,000 clones, 98% seen once, with approximately 0.17% in the top ten. This chain links TRBV11-2 with TRBJ2-3, with D possibly TRBD2 on 5 matching bases. Sequencing used T cells isolated from PBMCs. This TCR came from a human donor in good health. In DNA form, the CDR3 reads TGTGCCAGCAGCTTTCGAGCGGCAACTAGCACAGATACGCAGTATTTT. This encodes CASSFRAATSTDTQYF.